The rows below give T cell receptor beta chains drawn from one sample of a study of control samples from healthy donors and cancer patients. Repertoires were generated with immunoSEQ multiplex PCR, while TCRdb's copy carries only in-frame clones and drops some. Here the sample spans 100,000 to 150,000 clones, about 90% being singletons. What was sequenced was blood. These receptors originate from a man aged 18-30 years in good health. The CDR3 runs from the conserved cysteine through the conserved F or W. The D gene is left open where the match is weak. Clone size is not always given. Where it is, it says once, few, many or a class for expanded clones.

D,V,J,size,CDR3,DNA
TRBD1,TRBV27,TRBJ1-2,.,CASSLTGAEGYTF,TGTGCCAGCAGCCTAACAGGGGCTGAGGGCTACACCTTC
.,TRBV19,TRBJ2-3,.,CASSDQATSTDTQYF,TGTGCCAGTAGTGACCAAGCGACCAGCACAGATACGCAGTATTTT
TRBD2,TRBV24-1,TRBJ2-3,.,CATSPTRGGIDTQYF,TGTGCCACCAGTCCCACTCGGGGGGGGATAGATACGCAGTATTTT
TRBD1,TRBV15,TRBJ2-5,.,CATSRGRDRGGETQYF,TGTGCCACCAGCAGAGGCCGGGACAGGGGAGGAGAGACCCAGTACTTC
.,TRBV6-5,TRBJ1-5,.,CASSPGAGEYQPQHF,TGTGCCAGCAGCCCCGGGGCAGGGGAGTACCAGCCCCAGCATTTT
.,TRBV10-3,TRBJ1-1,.,CAISDGPEAFF,TGTGCCATCAGTGATGGGCCTGAAGCTTTCTTT
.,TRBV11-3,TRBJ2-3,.,CASSTRGYTDTQYF,TGTGCCAGCAGCACCAGGGGTTACACAGATACGCAGTATTTT
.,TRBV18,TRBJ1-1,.,CASSPGQLKLNTEAFF,TGTGCCAGCTCACCCGGCCAGCTTAAGCTGAACACTGAAGCTTTCTTT
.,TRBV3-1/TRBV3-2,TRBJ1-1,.,CASSLIGGYTDTEAFF,TGTGCCAGCAGCCTGATTGGGGGGTACACGGACACTGAAGCTTTCTTT
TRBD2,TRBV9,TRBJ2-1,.,CASSERPGTSYNEQFF,TGTGCCAGCAGCGAACGGCCCGGGACTAGCTACAATGAGCAGTTCTTC
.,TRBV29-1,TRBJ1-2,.,CSARTGEVGYTF,TGCAGCGCTCGGACGGGAGAAGTCGGCTACACCTTC
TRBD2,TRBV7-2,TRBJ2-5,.,CASSDRLAGVETQYF,TGTGCCAGCAGCGACCGACTAGCGGGAGTTGAGACCCAGTACTTC
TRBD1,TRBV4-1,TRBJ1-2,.,CASSQSVSGGANYGYTF,TGCGCCAGCAGCCAGAGCGTGTCAGGGGGCGCGAACTATGGCTACACCTTC
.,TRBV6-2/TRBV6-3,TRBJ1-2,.,CASSRLQGGYTF,TGTGCCAGCAGCCGCCTGCAGGGTGGCTACACCTTC
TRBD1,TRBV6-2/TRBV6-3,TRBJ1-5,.,CASSYSRQGGRVSNQPQHF,TGTGCCAGCAGTTACTCTCGACAGGGAGGGAGGGTTAGCAATCAGCCCCAGCATTTT
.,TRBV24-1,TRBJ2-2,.,CATSDTASRDGELFF,TGTGCCACCAGTGATACGGCCTCCAGGGACGGGGAGCTGTTTTTT
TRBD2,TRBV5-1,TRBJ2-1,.,CASSSSTSRNEQFF,TGCGCCAGCAGCTCTTCGACTAGCCGCAATGAGCAGTTCTTC
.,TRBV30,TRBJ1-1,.,CAWRWGLSEAFF,TGTGCCTGGAGGTGGGGGCTGTCTGAAGCTTTCTTT
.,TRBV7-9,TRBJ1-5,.,CASSSPGANQPQHF,TGTGCCAGCAGCTCCCCAGGGGCCAATCAGCCCCAGCATTTT
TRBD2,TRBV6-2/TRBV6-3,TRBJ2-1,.,CASSQSGSSYNEQFF,TGTGCCAGCAGCCAAAGCGGGAGCTCCTACAATGAGCAGTTCTTC
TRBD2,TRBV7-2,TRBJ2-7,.,CASSFLGTSGSPWTYEQYF,TGTGCCAGCAGCTTCCTGGGGACTAGCGGGAGCCCTTGGACCTACGAGCAGTACTTC
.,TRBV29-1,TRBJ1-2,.,CSVWTANYGYTF,TGCAGCGTGTGGACAGCTAACTATGGCTACACCTTC
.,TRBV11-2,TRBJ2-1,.,CASSSDRVYNEQFF,TGTGCCAGCAGCTCGGACAGAGTCTACAATGAGCAGTTCTTC
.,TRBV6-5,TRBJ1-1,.,CASSSSEQGLNTEAFF,TGTGCCAGCAGTTCCTCCGAACAGGGTTTGAACACTGAAGCTTTCTTT
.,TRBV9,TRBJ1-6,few,CASCEGNGSPLHF,TGTGCCAGCTGCGAGGGGAACGGTTCACCCCTCCACTTT
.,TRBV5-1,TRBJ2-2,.,CASKYEGLNTGELFF,TGCGCCAGCAAATACGAGGGACTGAACACCGGGGAGCTGTTTTTT
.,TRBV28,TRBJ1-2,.,CASSLSGGSGYTF,TGTGCCAGCAGTTTATCCGGGGGCAGTGGCTACACCTTC
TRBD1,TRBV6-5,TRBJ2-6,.,CASSQGVGGANVLTF,TGTGCCAGCAGTCAGGGGGTAGGTGGGGCCAACGTCCTGACTTTC
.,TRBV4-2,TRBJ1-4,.,CASSQETDEKLFF,TGTGCCAGCAGCCAAGAGACAGATGAAAAACTGTTTTTT